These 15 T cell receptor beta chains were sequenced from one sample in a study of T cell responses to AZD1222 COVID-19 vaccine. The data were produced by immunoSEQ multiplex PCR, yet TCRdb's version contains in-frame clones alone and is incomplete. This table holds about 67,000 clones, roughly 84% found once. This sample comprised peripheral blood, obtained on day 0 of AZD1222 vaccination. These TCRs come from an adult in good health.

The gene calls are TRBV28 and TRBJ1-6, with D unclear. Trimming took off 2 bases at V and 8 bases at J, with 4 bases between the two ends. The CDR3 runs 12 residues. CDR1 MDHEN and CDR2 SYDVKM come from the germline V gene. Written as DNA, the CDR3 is TGTGCCAGCAGTTTAGCATATTCACCCCTCCACTTT. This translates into CASSLAYSPLHF.

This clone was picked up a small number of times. CDR3 DNA sequence: TGTGCCAGCAGCGAGACGGTAATGAACACTGAAGCTTTCTTT. As protein: CASSETVMNTEAFF. This chain uses TRBV7-3 with TRBJ1-1; D gene ambiguous. Trimming left V 5 bases short and J 0 bases short, with 10 bases between. Germline CDR1 is SGHTA and CDR2 is FQGTGA. The CDR3 is 14 amino acids.

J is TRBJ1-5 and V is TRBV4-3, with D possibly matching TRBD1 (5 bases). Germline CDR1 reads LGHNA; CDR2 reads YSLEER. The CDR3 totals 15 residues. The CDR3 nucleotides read TGCCCCACCAGACGGGACCGTCGTAGCAATCAGCCCCAGCATTTT. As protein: CPTRRDRRSNQPQHF.

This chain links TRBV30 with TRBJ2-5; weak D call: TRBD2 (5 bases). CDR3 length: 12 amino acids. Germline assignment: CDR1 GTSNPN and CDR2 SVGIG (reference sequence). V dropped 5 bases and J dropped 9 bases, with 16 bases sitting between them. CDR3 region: CAWLAPSKSQYF. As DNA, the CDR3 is TGTGCCTGGTTAGCGCCCTCAAAGTCCCAGTACTTC.

In DNA, the CDR3 is TGTGCCAGCAGCTTTTTCCCCCACAATGAGCAGTTCTTC. This translates into CASSFFPHNEQFF. The rearrangement links TRBV7-9 to TRBJ2-1; D not resolved. Germline CDR1 is SEHNR and CDR2 is FQNEAQ (reference sequence). V lost 3 bases and J lost 5, with 8 bases in between. The CDR3 totals 13 residues.

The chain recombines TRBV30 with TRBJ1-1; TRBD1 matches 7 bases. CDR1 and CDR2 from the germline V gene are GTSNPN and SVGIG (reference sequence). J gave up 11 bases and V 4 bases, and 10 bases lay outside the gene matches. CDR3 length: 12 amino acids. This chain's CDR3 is CAWTLDREEAFF. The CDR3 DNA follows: TGTGCCTGGACCTTAGACAGGGAAGAGGCTTTCTTT.

For the CDR3, the DNA is TGTGCCAGCAGTTGGGGGCGGGGGACTATCACCTACGAGCAGTACTTC. It codes for CASSWGRGTITYEQYF. The chain uses TRBV27 and TRBJ2-7, with D tentatively TRBD2 (7 bases). The CDR3 is made up of 16 amino acids. The ends were cut back, 4 bases at V and 2 bases at J, with 18 bases in the middle. Germline V gene lookup returns CDR1 MNHEY and CDR2 SMNVEV (reference sequence).

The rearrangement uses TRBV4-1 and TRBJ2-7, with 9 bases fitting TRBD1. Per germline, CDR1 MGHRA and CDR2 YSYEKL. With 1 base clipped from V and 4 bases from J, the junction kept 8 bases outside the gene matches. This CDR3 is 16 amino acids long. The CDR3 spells CASSQVLDRGVYEQYF. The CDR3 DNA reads TGCGCCAGCAGCCAAGTTCTAGACAGGGGGGTATACGAGCAGTACTTC.

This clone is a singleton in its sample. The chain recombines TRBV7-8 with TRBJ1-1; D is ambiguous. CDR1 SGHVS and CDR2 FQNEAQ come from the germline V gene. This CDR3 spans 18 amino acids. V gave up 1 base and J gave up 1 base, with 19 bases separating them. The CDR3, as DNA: TGTGCCAGCAGCTTAGGATACGGGGTAGGTCAGAAGAACACTGAAGCTTTCTTT. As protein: CASSLGYGVGQKNTEAFF.

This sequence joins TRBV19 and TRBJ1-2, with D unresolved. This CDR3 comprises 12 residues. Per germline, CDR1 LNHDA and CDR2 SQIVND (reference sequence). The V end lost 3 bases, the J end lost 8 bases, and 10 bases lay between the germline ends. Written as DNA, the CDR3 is TGTGCCAGTAGTATGAGTCACAGAGGCTACACCTTC. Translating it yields CASSMSHRGYTF.

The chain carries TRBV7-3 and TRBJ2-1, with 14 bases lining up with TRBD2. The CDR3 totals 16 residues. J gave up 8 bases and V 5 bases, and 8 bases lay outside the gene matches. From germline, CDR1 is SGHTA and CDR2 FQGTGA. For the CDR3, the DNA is TGTGCCAGCAGCCTGAGGGGACTAGCGGGAGAGGATGAGCAGTTCTTC. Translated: CASSLRGLAGEDEQFF.

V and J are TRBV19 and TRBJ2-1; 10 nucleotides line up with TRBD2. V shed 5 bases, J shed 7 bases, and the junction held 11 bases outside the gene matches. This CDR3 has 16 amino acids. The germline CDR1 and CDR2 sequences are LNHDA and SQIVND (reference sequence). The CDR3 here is CASSYLSGRPINEQFF. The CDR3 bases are TGTGCCAGTAGTTACCTTAGCGGGAGGCCCATTAATGAGCAGTTCTTC. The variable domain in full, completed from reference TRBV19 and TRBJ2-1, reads DGGITQSPKYLFRKEGQNVTLSCEQNLNHDAMYWYRQDPGQGLRLIYYSQIVNDFQKGDIAEGYSVSREKKESFPLTVTSAQKNPTAFYLCASSYLSGRPINEQFFGPGTRLTVL.

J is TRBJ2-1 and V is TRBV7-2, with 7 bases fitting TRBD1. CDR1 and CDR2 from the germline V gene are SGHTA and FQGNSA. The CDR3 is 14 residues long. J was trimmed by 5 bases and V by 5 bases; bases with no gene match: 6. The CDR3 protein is CASSPTGANNEQFF. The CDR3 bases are TGTGCCAGCAGCCCTACAGGGGCGAACAATGAGCAGTTCTTC.

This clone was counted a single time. The CDR3, as DNA: TGTGCCAGTAGTATCTCAGATACGCAGTATTTT. It specifies CASSISDTQYF. The gene calls are TRBV19 and TRBJ2-3, with D unclear. The CDR3 runs 11 residues. Germline-derived CDR1 and CDR2 are LNHDA and SQIVND (reference sequence). Trimming took 3 bases from V and 4 from J, leaving 2 bases between them.

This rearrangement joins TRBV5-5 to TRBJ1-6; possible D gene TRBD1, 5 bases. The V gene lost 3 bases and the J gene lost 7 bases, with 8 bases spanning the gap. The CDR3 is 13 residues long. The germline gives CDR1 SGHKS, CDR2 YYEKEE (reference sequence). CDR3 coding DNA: TGTGCCAGCAGCTGGGAGGGGAATTCACCCCTCCACTTT. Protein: CASSWEGNSPLHF. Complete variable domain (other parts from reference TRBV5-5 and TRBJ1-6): DAGVTQSPTHLIKTRGQQVTLRCSPISGHKSVSWYQQVLGQGPQFIFQYYEKEERGRGNFPDRFSARQFPNYSSELNVNALLLGDSALYLCASSWEGNSPLHFGNGTRLTVT.